This entry lists 19 T cell receptor beta chains sequenced from one sample in a study of cytomegalovirus exposure and HLA in healthy donors. The PCR was carried out with 60 Vbeta primers and 13 Jbeta primers. The table came from immunoSEQ multiplex PCR; TCRdb's copy has only in-frame clones and leaves some out. The sample lists 300,000 or so clones; approximately 84% were seen once. Sequenced sample: PBMCs. Receptor source: a woman in her 40s in good health and CMV-seropositive.

J is TRBJ2-1 and V is TRBV5-4, with TRBD1 identical over 7 bases. V trimming: 4 bases; J trimming: 2 bases; junction bases outside the gene matches: 6. The CDR3 has 15 amino acids. CDR1 is SGHNT and CDR2 is YYREEE in the germline V gene (reference sequence). This chain's CDR3 is CASSLQDRPYNEQFF. CDR3 DNA: TGTGCCAGCAGCCTCCAGGACAGGCCCTACAATGAGCAGTTCTTC. The full variable domain, rest sourced from reference TRBV5-4 and TRBJ2-1, is ETGVTQSPTHLIKTRGQQVTLRCSSQSGHNTVSWYQQALGQGPQFIFQYYREEENGRGNFPPRFSGLQFPNYSSELNVNALELDDSALYLCASSLQDRPYNEQFFGPGTRLTVL.

The rearrangement uses TRBV5-1 and TRBJ2-1; 9 bases align to TRBD2. V lost 4 bases and J lost 8; bases outside the gene matches: 7. CDR3 length: 14 residues. Germline CDR1 is SGHRS and CDR2 is YFSETQ. The CDR3 DNA follows: TGCGCCAGCAGCGGGCGGACTAGCGTCGATGAGCAGTTCTTC. Protein: CASSGRTSVDEQFF.

The chain links TRBV30 to TRBJ2-7; 12 nucleotides line up with TRBD2. This CDR3 region has 11 residues. With 5 bases clipped from V and 12 bases from J, the junction kept 5 bases outside the gene matches. Germline CDR1 and CDR2: GTSNPN and SVGIG (reference sequence). The CDR3, as DNA: TGTGCCTGGTCTAGCGGGAGGGCCCTGTACTTC. Translated: CAWSSGRALYF.

Here the CDR3 DNA reads TGTGCCTGGGGTACAGGGGTCGTAGTCCAAGAGACCCAGTACTTC. As protein: CAWGTGVVVQETQYF. The chain joins TRBV30 to TRBJ2-5; 7 nucleotides line up with TRBD1. The CDR3 spans 15 residues. Germline CDR1 GTSNPN, CDR2 SVGIG (reference sequence). V shed 5 bases and J 1 base; nucleotides not matched to a gene: 10.

The chain couples TRBV5-1 to TRBJ2-1, with 8 bases that match TRBD1. From germline, CDR1 is SGHRS and CDR2 YFSETQ. The trim removed 3 bases at V and 4 bases at J, leaving 6 bases unmatched. This CDR3 contains 15 residues. CDR3 region: CASSSPGQVYNEQFF. In nucleotides, the CDR3 is TGCGCCAGCAGCTCACCGGGACAGGTTTACAATGAGCAGTTCTTC.

About this clone itself: A junction end diverges from the germline sequence, so it may reflect a read error. V gene TRBV7-9 combines with J gene TRBJ2-1, with a possible D match to TRBD2 (5 bases). CDR1 and CDR2 from the germline V gene are SEHNR and FQNEAQ (reference sequence). This CDR3 spans 12 amino acids. The CDR3 here is CSSSGRGNEQFF. The CDR3 DNA sequence: TGTTCCAGCAGCGGTAGAGGGAATGAGCAGTTCTTC.

The chain recombines TRBV19 with TRBJ1-1; 10 bases are a match to TRBD1. Trimming took 3 bases from V and 1 from J; bases not matched to a gene: 11. Germline-derived CDR1 and CDR2 are LNHDA and SQIVND (reference sequence). There are 18 residues in the CDR3. CDR3 in amino acids: CASSMWTGGQRSNTEAFF. DNA of the CDR3: TGTGCCAGTAGTATGTGGACAGGGGGTCAGAGGTCGAACACTGAAGCTTTCTTT.

The gene calls are TRBV5-4 and TRBJ2-5; D not resolved. Trimming took 0 bases from V and 3 from J, leaving 6 bases between them. Germline assignment: CDR1 SGHNT and CDR2 YYREEE (reference sequence). This CDR3 spans 13 amino acids. CDR3 DNA: TGTGCCAGCAGCTTGGAGCGTGAAGAGACCCAGTACTTC. This sequence encodes CASSLEREETQYF. The full variable domain, its missing parts supplied by reference TRBV5-4 and TRBJ2-5, is ETGVTQSPTHLIKTRGQQVTLRCSSQSGHNTVSWYQQALGQGPQFIFQYYREEENGRGNFPPRFSGLQFPNYSSELNVNALELDDSALYLCASSLEREETQYFGPGTRLLVL.

The chain couples TRBV7-9 to TRBJ1-4; 7 nucleotides agree with TRBD1. There are 16 residues in the CDR3. CDR1 is SEHNR and CDR2 is FQNEAQ in the germline V gene (reference sequence). V dropped 6 bases and J dropped 4; count of bases not matched to a gene: 11. The CDR3 DNA reads as TGTGCCAGCAGTTATTCCACAGGGGCCCATAATGAAAAACTGTTTTTT. Its translation is CASSYSTGAHNEKLFF.

V gene TRBV4-2 combines with J gene TRBJ2-7; 8 bases align to TRBD1. V trimming: 0 bases; J trimming: 4 bases; junction bases outside the gene matches: 8. CDR3 length: 16 amino acids. CDR1 is LGHNA and CDR2 is YNFKEQ in the germline V gene. The CDR3 DNA reads as TGTGCCAGCAGCCAAGAAGCCCAGACAGGGGTTTACGAGCAGTACTTC. As protein: CASSQEAQTGVYEQYF.

The chain joins TRBV10-3 to TRBJ1-1, with D perhaps TRBD1 (5 bases). Germline CDR1 and CDR2: ENHRY and SYGVKD. Trimming shortened V by 3 bases and J by 3 bases, and 11 bases separated the two germline ends. The CDR3 totals 14 residues. This CDR3 reads CAISDAGRDTEAFF. The CDR3 bases are TGTGCCATCAGTGACGCAGGGAGGGACACTGAAGCTTTCTTT.

The chain couples TRBV7-2 to TRBJ2-7, with D maybe TRBD2 (5 bases). V was pared by 1 base and J by 2 bases, with 12 bases between. CDR1 and CDR2 from the germline V gene are SGHTA and FQGNSA. The CDR3 is 15 amino acids. CDR3 in amino acids: CASSLVAGEPYEQYF. For the CDR3, the DNA is TGTGCCAGCAGCTTAGTGGCTGGGGAGCCCTACGAGCAGTACTTC.

The chain joins TRBV10-3 to TRBJ2-1; tentative D call: TRBD2 (5 bases). CDR1 and CDR2 (germline): ENHRY, SYGVKD. V shed 2 bases and J shed 7 bases, with 6 bases lying between them. The CDR3 length is 12 residues. The CDR3 bases are TGTGCCATCAGTGAGGAGGGAAATGAGCAGTTCTTC. This translates into CAISEEGNEQFF.

The chain recombines TRBV5-6 with TRBJ2-7; 11 bases fit TRBD2. This CDR3 is 17 amino acids long. The junction had 6 bases not matched to a gene; V was cut back by 1 base and J by 0 bases. The germline CDR1 and CDR2 sequences are SGHDT and YYEEEE. The DNA for the CDR3 is TGTGCCAGCAGCTTGAGAACTAGCGGGAGAAGCTCCTACGAGCAGTACTTC. Its protein product is CASSLRTSGRSSYEQYF.

This clone is a singleton in its sample. The V gene is TRBV27, the J gene TRBJ1-1; D uncertain. V was clipped by 3 bases and J by 1 base, with 15 bases between them. The CDR3 extends over 16 amino acids. Germline V lookup: CDR1 MNHEY, CDR2 SMNVEV (reference sequence). CDR3 loop: CASSFSRLSGNTEAFF. CDR3 bases: TGTGCCAGCAGTTTCAGCAGATTGAGCGGGAACACTGAAGCTTTCTTT.

The chain couples TRBV5-1 to TRBJ2-7; 10 bases fit TRBD1. The germline CDR1 and CDR2 sequences are SGHRS and YFSETQ. The CDR3 runs 15 residues. The junction had 6 bases not matched to a gene; V was cut back by 0 bases and J by 6 bases. For the CDR3, the DNA is TGCGCCAGCAGCTTGGACACGGGACAGGGGAGCGAGCAGTACTTC. It codes for CASSLDTGQGSEQYF.

The J gene is TRBJ2-7, the V gene TRBV7-6; 7 bases are a match to TRBD2. The CDR3 runs 14 residues. Trimming took 5 bases from V and 3 from J; bases not matched to a gene: 7. CDR1 is SGHVS, CDR2 FNYEAQ, per germline. CDR3 nucleotide sequence: TGTGCCAGCAGCCACGGGGAGGGTTTCTACGAGCAGTACTTC. Amino acid sequence: CASSHGEGFYEQYF.

As regards this clone: The junction does not match germline at one end; this may be a read error. The J gene is TRBJ2-2, the V gene TRBV7-9; 9 bases are a match to TRBD2. CDR3 length: 17 residues. From germline, CDR1 is SEHNR and CDR2 FQNEAQ (reference sequence). CDR3: CSSSLGIAGVGTGELFF. CDR3 in DNA: TGTTCCAGCAGCTTAGGTATAGCGGGAGTTGGCACCGGGGAGCTGTTTTTT.

With respect to this clone: Other DNA sequences from this sample encode an identical CDR3 as well. The V call is TRBV2, the J call TRBJ2-7; possible D gene TRBD2, 6 bases. V was shortened by 7 bases and J by 1 base, with 11 bases between the two germline ends. Germline V gene sequence: CDR1 SNHLY, CDR2 FYNNEI. The CDR3 length is 13 residues. CDR3 in DNA: TGTGCCAGCAAGGGAGGTGTTTCCTACGAGCAGTACTTC. Translating gives CASKGGVSYEQYF.